This T cell receptor (beta chain) came from a study of cytomegalovirus exposure and HLA in healthy donors. General study results and limits: The authors enumerated some 160 TCR beta chains as linked to cytomegalovirus. When analyzed later, a missense DCLRE1C variant was found to be linked to TCR beta V- and J-gene trimming. A further, later analysis showed that HLA-associated TCR beta chains (compared with equally common others) were more clonally expanded.

Use of 60 Vbeta and 13 Jbeta primers characterized the PCR. Clones were read by immunoSEQ multiplex PCR, and TCRdb kept only the in-frame ones, dropping some. There are 120,000 or so clones in the sample, with more than 3% held by the top ten. The CDR3 loop spans 13 amino acids. Germline-derived CDR1 and CDR2 are LNHDA and SQIVND (reference sequence). Between the trimmed V and J ends, which lost 5 bases and 7 bases, there was a span of 14 bases. Regarding this clone: Antigen: not known.

This TCR derives from a man aged 18 to 35 in good health and CMV-seronegative. Sequencing was done on a sample of PBMCs. This chain uses TRBV19 with TRBJ1-2; D is unresolved. CDR3 sequence reads: CASSPSGRRGYTF. In nucleotides, the CDR3 is TGTGCCAGTAGTCCCTCGGGTCGACGTGGCTACACCTTC.